The clone carrying this TCR beta chain was counted a few times. Its antigen is undetermined. V was pared by 3 bases and J by 2 bases, with 2 bases of the junction left unmatched. CDR1 LNHDA and CDR2 SQIVND come from the germline V gene (reference sequence). This CDR3 contains 14 residues. The sample originates from a study of cytomegalovirus exposure and HLA in healthy donors. The study's findings and limits: Reports indicate that TCR beta sequences accurately predicted the HLA-A and HLA-B alleles of most subjects. Rarity marked most TCR sequences, yet some public TCRs occurred in many donors. Cytomegalovirus-associated status was assigned to some 160 TCR beta chains.

The PCR used 60 Vbeta and 13 Jbeta primers. Assay used: immunoSEQ multiplex PCR; TCRdb lists only in-frame clones, some missing. The sample has about 150,000 clones, around 10% seen once. The receptor was isolated from a man between 50 and 59 years old in good health and CMV-seronegative. Sequenced: PBMCs. The chain combines TRBV19 with TRBJ1-2, with 8 bases matching TRBD1. The CDR3 reads CASSMDRDNYGYTF. The CDR3 DNA reads as TGTGCCAGTAGTATGGACAGGGACAACTATGGCTACACCTTC.